The 10 T cell receptor beta chains below were found in one sample sequenced in a study of cytomegalovirus exposure and HLA in healthy donors. In the PCR, 60 Vbeta and 13 Jbeta primers were used. Generated by immunoSEQ multiplex PCR, the TCRdb table keeps only in-frame clones and is missing some. The table includes just over 150,000 clones, approximately 86% detected once. Sequenced: PBMCs. The receptor source for this set is a woman aged 50 to 60 in good health and CMV-seropositive.

The V gene is TRBV29-1, the J gene TRBJ1-3; maybe TRBD1 (5 bases). CDR3 length: 17 amino acids. The V end lost 6 bases, the J end lost 2 bases, and 23 bases lay between the germline ends. The germline V gene has CDR1 SQVTM and CDR2 ANQGSEA. The CDR3 here is CSVLISGQGITGNTIYF. The CDR3 coding sequence is TGCAGCGTCCTCATAAGTGGGCAGGGCATCACTGGAAACACCATATATTTT.

The chain recombines TRBV10-3 with TRBJ1-6; TRBD1 is a possible D gene (6 bases). Germline CDR1 ENHRY, CDR2 SYGVKD. The V gene lost 4 bases and the J gene lost 6 bases, with 10 bases spanning the gap. The CDR3 runs to 14 residues. CDR3 DNA: TGTGCCATCAGTGGAGGACAGCCTAATTCACCCCTCCACTTT. Protein: CAISGGQPNSPLHF.

V and J are TRBV7-9 and TRBJ2-1; 11 nucleotides agree with TRBD1. The CDR3 loop spans 14 amino acids. V lost 4 bases, J lost 8 bases, and 4 bases stayed unmatched. Germline CDR1 and CDR2: SEHNR and FQNEAQ (reference sequence). The CDR3 region is CASSYGTGGDEQFF. The DNA for the CDR3 is TGTGCCAGCAGCTATGGGACAGGGGGAGATGAGCAGTTCTTC. Filled out from reference TRBV7-9 and TRBJ2-1, the complete variable domain reads DTGVSQNPRHKITKRGQNVTFRCDPISEHNRLYWYRQTLGQGPEFLTYFQNEAQLEKSRLLSDRFSAERPKGSFSTLEIQRTEQGDSAMYLCASSYGTGGDEQFFGPGTRLTVL.

V gene TRBV29-1 combines with J gene TRBJ1-3; TRBD1 aligns across 9 bases. Trimming removed 7 bases from V and 2 bases from J; junction bases left unmatched: 15. Per germline, CDR1 SQVTM and CDR2 ANQGSEA. The CDR3 sequence is 17 residues long. This chain's CDR3 is CSAQGQGVGRPGNTIYF. The CDR3 DNA reads TGCAGCGCCCAGGGACAGGGAGTGGGTAGGCCTGGAAACACCATATATTTT.

The rearrangement links TRBV27 to TRBJ2-7; 8 bases line up with TRBD1. The CDR3 spans 14 residues. J was trimmed by 6 bases and V by 6 bases; bases with no gene match: 10. The germline CDR1 and CDR2 sequences are MNHEY and SMNVEV (reference sequence). The DNA for the CDR3 is TGTGCCAGCAGGGCCGGACAGGGCTTAGGCGAGCAGTACTTC. Translating gives CASRAGQGLGEQYF.

The V and J genes are TRBV2 and TRBJ1-2; D uncertain. CDR1 is SNHLY, CDR2 FYNNEI, per germline. V lost 4 bases to trimming and J lost 8 bases, with 17 bases between them. This CDR3 region has 14 residues. The CDR3: CASSVFASRSGYTF. CDR3 DNA sequence: TGTGCCAGCAGTGTGTTTGCTTCGAGATCCGGCTACACCTTC. Based on the CDR3 plus reference TRBV2 and TRBJ1-2, the full variable domain is EPEVTQTPSHQVTQMGQEVILRCVPISNHLYFYWYRQILGQKVEFLVSFYNNEISEKSEIFDDQFSVERPDGSNFTLKIRSTKLEDSAMYFCASSVFASRSGYTFGSGTRLTVV.

The CDR3 nucleotides read TGTGCCAGCAGCTTCAGGGTCCCGGGGGGGAATGAGCAGTTCTTC. Protein product: CASSFRVPGGNEQFF. V gene TRBV13 combines with J gene TRBJ2-1; TRBD2 agrees at 8 bases. With 3 bases clipped from V and 7 bases from J, the junction kept 8 bases outside the gene matches. The CDR3 runs to 15 residues. Germline assignment: CDR1 PRHDT and CDR2 FYEKMQ (reference sequence).

The V and J genes are TRBV6-5 and TRBJ1-5; D remains unclear. V was clipped by 0 bases and J by 5 bases, with 8 bases between them. The V gene's germline CDR1 is MNHEY and CDR2 SVGAGI. The CDR3 length is 14 residues. CDR3 amino acids: CASSYSGLHQPQHF. In DNA form, the CDR3 reads TGTGCCAGCAGTTACTCCGGACTTCATCAGCCCCAGCATTTT.

The chain joins TRBV23-1 to TRBJ1-2; 9 bases are shared with TRBD1. TRBV23-1 is marked as an open reading frame, function uncertain. This CDR3 is 13 amino acids long. The V gene end was trimmed by 1 base and the J gene end by 9 bases; junction bases not matched to a gene: 3. The CDR3 DNA sequence: TGCGCCAGCAGTCAATTGACAGGGGGATGCTACACCTTC. Its translation is CASSQLTGGCYTF.

The chain is built from TRBV19 and TRBJ2-1; 10 nucleotides match TRBD2. From germline, CDR1 is LNHDA and CDR2 SQIVND (reference sequence). This CDR3 comprises 16 residues. V lost 7 bases, J lost 11 bases, and 17 bases stayed unmatched. CDR3 protein: CASINWSSGGFGKQFF. The CDR3 DNA follows: TGTGCCAGTATTAATTGGAGTAGCGGGGGGTTCGGTAAGCAGTTCTTC.